Listed here are 12 T cell receptor beta chains from one sample, sequenced in a study of T and B cells in COVID-19 patients. Multiplex PCR with BIOMED2 TRB-A/B primer pools amplified TRB rearrangements. Each CDR3 protein is one row after TCRdb ran MiXCR on the multiplex PCR reads. The sample includes some 14,000 distinct CDR3 sequences, around 26% of them seen just once. Blood genomic DNA input for TRB amplification was roughly 250-550 ng. Sequenced input: blood. The receptors were sampled from a human donor who had recovered from COVID-19.

This clonotype was recorded a few times. CDR3 in amino acids: CASSIDSNTEAFF. As DNA, the CDR3 is TGTGCCAGTAGTATTGACAGCAACACTGAAGCTTTCTTT. V is TRBV19 and J is TRBJ1-1, with a weak D call TRBD1 (5 bases). There are 13 residues in the CDR3. The germline gives CDR1 LNHDA, CDR2 SQIVND (reference sequence). Trimming left V 3 bases short and J 2 bases short, with 7 bases between.

The chain recombines TRBV7-9 with TRBJ2-1; 9 bases fit TRBD2. Germline CDR1 SEHNR, CDR2 FQNEAQ (reference sequence). There are 16 residues in the CDR3. The trim removed 5 bases at V and 9 bases at J, leaving 14 bases unmatched. CDR3 DNA: TGTGCCAGCAGCGGGGCGCTAGCGGGGCCCGGGGGTGAGCAGTTCTTC. This sequence encodes CASSGALAGPGGEQFF.

This clonotype is termed medium-sized. The gene calls are TRBV29-1 and TRBJ2-3; D uncertain. The V end lost 5 bases, the J end lost 1 base, and 16 bases lay between the germline ends. CDR1 and CDR2 from the germline V gene are SQVTM and ANQGSEA. CDR3 length: 15 amino acids. Here the CDR3 DNA reads TGCAGCGTTAGCCGTCACGGGTCCGGCACAGATACGCAGTATTTT. It specifies CSVSRHGSGTDTQYF.

V is TRBV19 and J is TRBJ2-7, with 10 bases identical to TRBD2. There are 14 residues in the CDR3. J gave up 3 bases and V 6 bases, and 5 bases lay outside the gene matches. Germline V gene sequence: CDR1 LNHDA, CDR2 SQIVND (reference sequence). DNA for the CDR3: TGTGCCAGTAGACTAGCGGGGACGAACTACGAGCAGTACTTC. This translates into CASRLAGTNYEQYF. Complete variable domain (other parts from reference TRBV19 and TRBJ2-7): DGGITQSPKYLFRKEGQNVTLSCEQNLNHDAMYWYRQDPGQGLRLIYYSQIVNDFQKGDIAEGYSVSREKKESFPLTVTSAQKNPTAFYLCASRLAGTNYEQYFGPGTRLTVT.

Judged by abundance, this clonotype is hyperexpanded. The rearrangement links TRBV27 to TRBJ2-1; 10 nucleotides line up with TRBD1. Looked up from germline, CDR1 is MNHEY and CDR2 is SMNVEV (reference sequence). CDR3 size: 14 residues. V shed 8 bases and J 2 bases; nucleotides not matched to a gene: 3. CDR3 DNA: TGTGCCAGCGGTGACAGGGGGCCCTACAATGAGCAGTTCTTC. It specifies CASGDRGPYNEQFF.

The V gene is TRBV30, the J gene TRBJ2-2, with D uncertain. Deletions cut 2 bases from V and 4 bases from J, with 14 bases between. In germline, CDR1 is GTSNPN, CDR2 SVGIG (reference sequence). The CDR3 length is 15 residues. The CDR3: CAWSSRTTSTGELFF. CDR3 coding DNA: TGTGCCTGGAGTAGCCGAACTACGAGCACCGGGGAGCTGTTTTTT. The whole variable domain, filled in from reference TRBV30 and TRBJ2-2, reads SQTIHQWPATLVQPVGSPLSLECTVEGTSNPNLYWYRQAAGRGLQLLFYSVGIGQISSEVPQNLSASRPQDRQFILSSKKLLLSDSGFYLCAWSSRTTSTGELFFGEGSRLTVL.

The chain combines TRBV12-3 or TRBV12-4 with TRBJ2-4; D could derive from TRBD1 or TRBD2 (5 bases each). CDR3 size: 18 residues. V lost 9 bases, J lost 0 bases, and 24 bases lay in between. The CDR3 sequence: CASEGEMAGPLAKNIQYF. The CDR3, as DNA: TGTGCCAGTGAAGGGGAGATGGCGGGCCCTTTAGCCAAAAACATTCAGTACTTC.

This clonotype has more than one count but fewer than ten. The chain carries TRBV5-6 and TRBJ2-7; the D is unclear. The CDR3 is 11 amino acids. V was clipped by 3 bases and J by 3 bases, with 4 bases between them. The germline V gene has CDR1 SGHDT and CDR2 YYEEEE. Here the CDR3 DNA reads TGTGCCAGCAGCTCGATCTACGAGCAGTACTTC. Protein sequence: CASSSIYEQYF. The variable domain in full, with the rest retrieved from reference TRBV5-6 and TRBJ2-7, is DAGVTQSPTHLIKTRGQQVTLRCSPKSGHDTVSWYQQALGQGPQFIFQYYEEEERQRGNFPDRFSGHQFPNYSSELNVNALLLGDSALYLCASSSIYEQYFGPGTRLTVT.

In its sample, this clonotype was seen many times. The chain couples TRBV29-1 to TRBJ1-5; D unclear. This CDR3 is 13 amino acids long. V was shortened by 4 bases and J by 5 bases, with 12 bases between the two germline ends. From germline, CDR1 is SQVTM and CDR2 ANQGSEA. The CDR3 nucleotides are TGCAGCGTTGGGGAAGGGTCATATCAGCCCCAGCATTTT. Protein sequence: CSVGEGSYQPQHF.

V is TRBV7-3 and J is TRBJ1-2, with D tentatively TRBD1 (5 bases). This CDR3 contains 14 residues. V was cut by 2 bases and J by 6 bases, with 13 bases left in between. Germline lookup yields CDR1 SGHTA and CDR2 FQGTGA. CDR3 sequence: CASSLYPGSDGYTF. CDR3 nucleotides: TGTGCCAGCAGCTTATACCCAGGGTCCGATGGCTACACCTTC. The full variable domain, rest sourced from reference TRBV7-3 and TRBJ1-2, is GAGVSQTPSNKVTEKGKYVELRCDPISGHTALYWYRQSLGQGPEFLIYFQGTGAADDSGLPNDRFFAVRPEGSVSTLKIQRTERGDSAVYLCASSLYPGSDGYTFGSGTRLTVV.

In this sample, this clonotype turned up many times. The chain couples TRBV27 to TRBJ2-7, with 15 bases fitting TRBD2. V gave up 0 bases and J gave up 7 bases; unmatched junction bases: 10. CDR1 is MNHEY and CDR2 is SMNVEV in the germline V gene (reference sequence). The CDR3 extends over 18 amino acids. CDR3 sequence reads: CASSLSLPTGTSGREQYF. The CDR3 DNA follows: TGTGCCAGCAGTTTATCCTTACCAACCGGGACTAGCGGGAGGGAGCAGTACTTC.

This clonotype was picked up a small number of times. The rearrangement joins TRBV10-3 to TRBJ1-2; D may be TRBD1 (6 bases). The CDR3 spans 11 residues. V gave up 3 bases and J gave up 10 bases, with 9 bases separating them. The germline V gene has CDR1 ENHRY and CDR2 SYGVKD. The CDR3 region has the DNA TGTGCCATCAGTGAACAGGGTGACTACACCTTC. This gives the protein CAISEQGDYTF.